One and the same sample provided the 11 T cell receptor beta chains below, sequenced in a study of beta chain features in type 1 diabetes. As every portion of the isolated RNA was reverse transcribed, the sequencing read expressed TCRB transcripts. Here immunoSEQ multiplex PCR was the method, and the copy in TCRdb shows in-frame clones only, minus some. The table lists 240,000 or so clones, 25% to 30% of them singletons. Sequenced sample: central memory CD4+ T cells from blood. These receptors all stem from a man aged 30 to 45 in good health.

The chain recombines TRBV7-9 with TRBJ2-4; tentative D call: TRBD1 (5 bases). CDR1 is SEHNR and CDR2 is FQNEAQ in the germline V gene (reference sequence). The CDR3 extends over 15 amino acids. The V gene lost 1 base and the J gene lost 6 bases, with 13 bases spanning the gap. CDR3 in amino acids: CASSLGGFSLNIQYF. The CDR3 DNA reads TGTGCCAGCAGCTTAGGGGGCTTCTCTCTAAACATTCAGTACTTC.

This clone was seen only a few times. CDR3 sequence reads: CASSLDSGMNTEAFF. Written as DNA, the CDR3 is TGTGCCAGCAGCTTAGATAGTGGGATGAACACTGAAGCTTTCTTT. The gene calls are TRBV7-2 and TRBJ1-1, with D hard to call. CDR3 length: 15 residues. Germline values: CDR1 SGHTA, CDR2 FQGNSA. Deletions cut 1 base from V and 0 bases from J, with 9 bases between.

The V call is TRBV30, the J call TRBJ2-1; 9 positions agree with TRBD1. J gave up 5 bases and V 2 bases, and 7 bases lay outside the gene matches. The length of the CDR3 is 15 residues. CDR1 is GTSNPN and CDR2 is SVGIG in the germline V gene (reference sequence). CDR3 residues: CAWSWGQGGDNEQFF. In nucleotides, the CDR3 is TGTGCCTGGAGTTGGGGACAGGGTGGAGACAATGAGCAGTTCTTC.

The chain links TRBV29-1 to TRBJ2-1, with D tentatively TRBD2 (6 bases). CDR3 size: 17 residues. Trimming removed 6 bases from V and 10 bases from J, with 31 bases in between. Germline V gene data show CDR1 as SQVTM and CDR2 as ANQGSEA. CDR3 in amino acids: CSVHTVGGAVLGWEQFF. CDR3 DNA: TGCAGCGTCCACACGGTGGGGGGTGCGGTCCTTGGATGGGAGCAGTTCTTC.

This clone showed up just once. The V and J genes are TRBV25-1 and TRBJ2-5; the D gene could be TRBD1 or TRBD2 (5 bases each). The CDR3 totals 16 residues. The V gene lost 4 bases and the J gene lost 2 bases, with 17 bases spanning the gap. The germline V gene has CDR1 MGHDK and CDR2 SYGVNS. In DNA, the CDR3 is TGTGCCAGCAGTGCCCCAATTGGGACCGAGCAAGAGACCCAGTACTTC. It codes for CASSAPIGTEQETQYF.

The table lists this clone with a few counts. This rearrangement joins TRBV30 to TRBJ1-5; D unresolved. Germline lookup yields CDR1 GTSNPN and CDR2 SVGIG (reference sequence). The CDR3 has 15 residues. Between the trimmed V and J ends, which lost 1 base and 2 bases, there was a span of 12 bases. Here the CDR3 reads CAWSGDNGGNQPQHF. The CDR3 DNA is TGTGCCTGGAGTGGAGACAACGGGGGCAATCAGCCCCAGCATTTT. Supplemented by reference TRBV30 and TRBJ1-5, the full variable domain reads SQTIHQWPATLVQPVGSPLSLECTVEGTSNPNLYWYRQAAGRGLQLLFYSVGIGQISSEVPQNLSASRPQDRQFILSSKKLLLSDSGFYLCAWSGDNGGNQPQHFGDGTRLSIL.

This clone was picked up a small number of times. CDR3 protein: CSARHSPLHF. CDR3 DNA: TGCAGTGCTAGGCATTCACCCCTCCACTTT. V gene TRBV20-1 combines with J gene TRBJ1-6, with no clear D. V shed 3 bases and J shed 8 bases, with 2 bases lying between them. Germline V CDR1 and CDR2: DFQATT, SNEGSKA (reference sequence). The length of the CDR3 is 10 residues.

The V gene is TRBV11-2, the J gene TRBJ1-2; 11 bases align to TRBD1. CDR3 size: 14 residues. The germline V gene has CDR1 SGHAT and CDR2 FQNNGV. Trimming removed 3 bases from V and 4 bases from J; junction bases left unmatched: 1. CDR3 in DNA: TGTGCCAGCAGCTTCGGGACAGGGGGCTATGGCTACACCTTC. Translation: CASSFGTGGYGYTF. Combining the CDR3 with reference TRBV11-2 and TRBJ1-2 gives the whole variable domain EAGVAQSPRYKIIEKRQSVAFWCNPISGHATLYWYQQILGQGPKLLIQFQNNGVVDDSQLPKDRFSAERLKGVDSTLKIQPAKLEDSAVYLCASSFGTGGYGYTFGSGTRLTVV.

This clone has a handful of counts. The chain is built from TRBV5-1 and TRBJ2-5; possibly TRBD2 for D (5 bases). V lost 5 bases, J lost 5 bases, and 7 bases lay in between. Per the germline V gene, CDR1 is SGHRS and CDR2 is YFSETQ. CDR3 length equals 11 residues. DNA of the CDR3: TGCGCCAGCAGGGAGGCGGAGACCCAGTACTTC. Encoded protein: CASREAETQYF.

This clone turned up a few times. This chain connects TRBV25-1 to TRBJ2-7; a weak D match, TRBD2 (6 bases). Germline CDR1 is MGHDK and CDR2 is SYGVNS. V lost 6 bases, J lost 0 bases, and 12 bases lay in between. This CDR3 is built from 14 residues. The CDR3 sequence is CASRGGLSSYEQYF. The CDR3 DNA sequence: TGTGCCAGCAGGGGGGGTCTTAGCTCCTACGAGCAGTACTTC.

This clone showed up just a few times. The chain links TRBV7-9 to TRBJ1-1; D unclear. The V end was cut by 1 base, the J end by 5 bases, with 8 bases between. The germline V gene has CDR1 SEHNR and CDR2 FQNEAQ (reference sequence). The CDR3 length is 13 residues. The CDR3 DNA reads as TGTGCCAGCAGCTTAGAGCTTGGGACTGAAGCTTTCTTT. This encodes CASSLELGTEAFF.